Reported below is one TCR beta chain. The antigen remains undetermined. These data originate in a study of regulatory and conventional T cells in RAG deficiency. The J segment lost 1 base and the V segment lost 0 bases, leaving 11 bases of the junction unmatched. Germline assignment: CDR1 LNHNV and CDR2 YYDKDF (reference sequence). The CDR3 extends over 18 amino acids. TCRdb's table, derived via immunoSEQ multiplex PCR, lists solely in-frame clones and lacks some. This table holds under 20,000 clones, about 91% found once. Notes on the study in general: Omenn patients showed >85% Treg-Tconv overlap and shorter CDR3 lengths.

Regulatory T cells were sorted from blood as CD4+ CD25-high CD127-low cells. These data were also filed under a second study, of regulatory T cells. From that study: Primers: 52 TRBV forward and 13 TRBJ reverse.

The specimen sequenced was Tregs sorted from blood. V is TRBV15 and J is TRBJ1-2; 7 nucleotides agree with TRBD1. This TCR came from a human donor in good health. The CDR3: CATSRDAYWDSHNYGYTF. In nucleotides, the CDR3 is TGTGCCACCAGCAGAGATGCTTATTGGGACAGTCATAACTATGGCTACACCTTC.